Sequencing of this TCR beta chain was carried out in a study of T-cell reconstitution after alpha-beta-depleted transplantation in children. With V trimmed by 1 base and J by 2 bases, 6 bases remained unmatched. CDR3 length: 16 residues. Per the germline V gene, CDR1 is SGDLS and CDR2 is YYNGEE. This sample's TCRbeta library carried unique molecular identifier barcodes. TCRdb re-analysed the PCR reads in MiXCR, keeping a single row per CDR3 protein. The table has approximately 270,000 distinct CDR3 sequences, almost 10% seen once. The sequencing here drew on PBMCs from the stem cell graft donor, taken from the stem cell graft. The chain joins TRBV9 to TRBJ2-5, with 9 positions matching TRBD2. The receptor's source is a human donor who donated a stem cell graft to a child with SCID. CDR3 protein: CASSVSAGGLQETQYF. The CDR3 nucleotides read TGTGCCAGCAGCGTATCAGCGGGGGGCCTTCAAGAGACCCAGTACTTC.